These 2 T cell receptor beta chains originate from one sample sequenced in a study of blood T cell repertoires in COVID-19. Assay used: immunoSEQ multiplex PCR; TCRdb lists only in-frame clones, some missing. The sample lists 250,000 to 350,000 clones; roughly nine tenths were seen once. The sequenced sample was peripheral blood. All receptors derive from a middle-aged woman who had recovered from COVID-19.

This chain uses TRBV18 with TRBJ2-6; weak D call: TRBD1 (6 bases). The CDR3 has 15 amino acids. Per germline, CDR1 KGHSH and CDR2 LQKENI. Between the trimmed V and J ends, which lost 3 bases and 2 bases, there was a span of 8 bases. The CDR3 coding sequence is TGTGCCAGCTCACCGAGGACAGCTGGGGCCAACGTCCTGACTTTC. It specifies CASSPRTAGANVLTF.

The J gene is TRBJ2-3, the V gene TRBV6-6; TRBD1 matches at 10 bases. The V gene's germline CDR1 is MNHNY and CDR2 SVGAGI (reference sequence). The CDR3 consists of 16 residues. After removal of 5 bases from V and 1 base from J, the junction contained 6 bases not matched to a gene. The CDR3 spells CASSRRTGGRTDTQYF. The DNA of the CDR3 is TGTGCCAGCAGTCGGAGGACAGGGGGTCGCACAGATACGCAGTATTTT.